These 27 T cell receptor beta chains were all obtained from the same sample, sequenced in a study of vaccination and CD4 T cells after COVID-19. An Oncomine TCR Beta short-read assay was used to sequence the DNA from cultured CD4+ T cells. TCRdb analysed the PCR reads with MiXCR anew, one entry per CDR3 protein. The sample has some 18,000 distinct CDR3 sequences; roughly 50% are singletons. No cognate antigen is known for these TCRs. Treatment defined: roughly 10-day PBMC culture with coronavirus spike peptide pools or control peptides (ViraFEST assay). The sample in question was CD4+ T cells from blood, cultured in vitro, obtained before SARS-CoV-2 vaccination. All receptors come from a human donor who had recovered from COVID-19.

The chain combines TRBV7-9 with TRBJ2-2; D uncertain. The V end lost 0 bases, the J end lost 4 bases, and 12 bases lay between the germline ends. Germline V gives CDR1 SEHNR, CDR2 FQNEAQ (reference sequence). CDR3 length equals 16 residues. The CDR3 region is CASSLAWAGSTGELFF. The CDR3 DNA sequence: TGTGCCAGCAGCTTAGCATGGGCAGGTAGCACCGGGGAGCTGTTTTTT.

This sequence joins TRBV6-1 and TRBJ2-2; no reliable D call. The CDR3 consists of 14 residues. The germline V gene encodes CDR1 MNHNS and CDR2 SASEGT. The germline V and J ends were trimmed by 7 bases and 0 bases, with 9 bases remaining between them. This CDR3 is CASTPSSNTGELFF. The CDR3 coding sequence is TGTGCCAGCACCCCATCCTCGAACACCGGGGAGCTGTTTTTT.

This rearrangement joins TRBV10-3 to TRBJ2-1; unclear D gene. Trimming removed 2 bases from V and 1 base from J, with 12 bases in between. CDR1 is ENHRY and CDR2 is SYGVKD in the germline V gene. The CDR3 sequence is 16 residues long. The CDR3 DNA follows: TGTGCCATCAGTGAGGCCATGACTGGGTCCTACAATGAGCAGTTCTTC. Protein: CAISEAMTGSYNEQFF.

V usage is TRBV24-1 and J usage is TRBJ1-5, with no clear D. V was clipped by 2 bases and J by 14 bases, with 15 bases between them. This CDR3 has 13 amino acids. Germline assignment: CDR1 KGHDR and CDR2 SFDVKD. The CDR3 DNA sequence: TGTGCCACCAGTGATTCTACCGCGTCGAGAAAGCATTTT. This encodes CATSDSTASRKHF.

This rearrangement joins TRBV12-3 or TRBV12-4 to TRBJ1-1, with unresolved D. CDR3 length: 11 residues. Trimming shortened V by 3 bases and J by 5 bases, and 4 bases separated the two germline ends. In DNA, the CDR3 is TGTGCCAGCAGTTTTTGGACTGAAGCTTTCTTT. Translating it yields CASSFWTEAFF.

CDR3 DNA: TGTGCCAGCAGTGAACAACAGGGCACCTACGAGCAGTACTTC. Its translation: CASSEQQGTYEQYF. The V and J genes are TRBV6-1 and TRBJ2-7; tentatively, D is TRBD1 (6 bases). The V end lost 2 bases, the J end lost 2 bases, and 10 bases lay between the germline ends. This CDR3 is 14 amino acids long. The germline V gene encodes CDR1 MNHNS and CDR2 SASEGT.

This clonotype was observed a few times. The genes are TRBV7-3 and TRBJ2-5; D gene unclear. The germline V and J ends were trimmed by 3 bases and 5 bases, with 13 bases remaining between them. The CDR3 is made up of 14 amino acids. CDR1 and CDR2 (germline): SGHTA, FQGTGA. In DNA form, the CDR3 reads TGTGCCAGCAGCTTGAACGGTGGGGATGAGACCCAGTACTTC. Its protein product is CASSLNGGDETQYF.

The gene calls are TRBV28 and TRBJ1-2; 11 nucleotides agree with TRBD1. The CDR3 is 16 residues long. V dropped 7 bases and J dropped 5; count of bases not matched to a gene: 12. Germline CDR1 is MDHEN and CDR2 is SYDVKM. The CDR3 is CASKREDRGRWYGYTF. CDR3 nucleotides: TGTGCCAGCAAAAGGGAGGACAGGGGGCGATGGTATGGCTACACCTTC.

CDR3 DNA: TGTGCCAGCAATAGCGGGACCGGGGAGACCCAGTACTTC. Translated, it gives CASNSGTGETQYF. This rearrangement joins TRBV7-2 to TRBJ2-5, with TRBD2 identical over 8 bases. V was pared by 7 bases and J by 5 bases, with 6 bases of the junction left unmatched. This CDR3 contains 13 residues. Germline V gene sequence: CDR1 SGHTA, CDR2 FQGNSA.

The V call is TRBV28, the J call TRBJ1-2, with 7 bases aligning to TRBD1. Germline V lookup: CDR1 MDHEN, CDR2 SYDVKM. Unmatched junction bases numbered 19, after V lost 7 bases and J lost 8 bases. The CDR3 loop spans 16 amino acids. The CDR3 sequence is CASNRIPGQRRVGYTF. CDR3 coding DNA: TGTGCCAGCAACAGAATACCGGGACAGCGAAGGGTAGGCTACACCTTC.

The chain combines TRBV7-2 with TRBJ2-7; D perhaps matches TRBD1 (6 bases). The CDR3 is made up of 15 amino acids. CDR1 is SGHTA, CDR2 FQGNSA, per germline. V was pared by 6 bases and J by 3 bases, with 18 bases between. CDR3 region: CASSLRDIWFYEQYF. CDR3 in DNA: TGTGCCAGCAGTTTGAGGGACATTTGGTTCTACGAGCAGTACTTC.

V usage is TRBV7-8 and J usage is TRBJ2-1, with D hard to call. Germline V CDR1 and CDR2: SGHVS, FQNEAQ. V lost 1 base to trimming and J lost 1 base, with 5 bases between them. CDR3 length equals 14 residues. CDR3 DNA sequence: TGTGCCAGCAGCTTAGAGAAATCCTACAATGAGCAGTTCTTC. This encodes CASSLEKSYNEQFF.

The V and J genes are TRBV7-2 and TRBJ2-7, with 7 bases that match TRBD2. The CDR3 contains 14 residues. Germline V CDR1 and CDR2: SGHTA, FQGNSA. The V and J ends lost 5 bases and 2 bases, in that order; junction bases with no gene match: 6. The CDR3 DNA is TGTGCCAGCAGCGTTAGAGCGGGACCCTACGAGCAGTACTTC. It yields the protein CASSVRAGPYEQYF.

The chain combines TRBV6-2 or TRBV6-3 with TRBJ1-4; D gene ambiguous. CDR3 length equals 13 residues. Per germline, CDR1 MNHEY and CDR2 SVGEGT. Deletions cut 0 bases from V and 11 bases from J, with 10 bases between. In DNA, the CDR3 is TGTGCCAGCAGTTACTCAGACCGGGAGAAACTGTTTTTT. This translates into CASSYSDREKLFF.

This clonotype was seen only a few times. The J gene is TRBJ2-1, the V gene TRBV6-5; the D call may be TRBD1 or TRBD2 (5 bases each). Germline V CDR1 and CDR2: MNHEY, SVGAGI. There are 11 residues in the CDR3. Trimming left V 3 bases short and J 9 bases short, with 6 bases between. The CDR3 sequence is CASSYGTEQFF. In DNA form, the CDR3 reads TGTGCCAGCAGTTATGGGACTGAGCAGTTCTTC.

This chain connects TRBV20-1 to TRBJ2-5; 9 bases match TRBD2. The CDR3 extends over 16 amino acids. After removal of 5 bases from V and 5 bases from J, the junction contained 15 bases not matched to a gene. Germline values: CDR1 DFQATT, CDR2 SNEGSKA (reference sequence). CDR3 DNA sequence: TGCAGTGCTTATAGTAGCGGGAGTGGGGCGGGTGAGACCCAGTACTTC. Translating gives CSAYSSGSGAGETQYF.

The V and J genes are TRBV12-3 or TRBV12-4 and TRBJ1-2; the D is unclear. The CDR3 has 12 residues. V was trimmed by 8 bases and J by 0 bases, leaving 7 bases between them. CDR3 coding DNA: TGTGCCAGCGCAGAATCTAACTATGGCTACACCTTC. Translating it yields CASAESNYGYTF.

The chain uses TRBV6-2 or TRBV6-3 and TRBJ2-3, with 9 nucleotides matching TRBD2. This CDR3 spans 16 amino acids. J was trimmed by 2 bases and V by 2 bases; bases with no gene match: 5. CDR1 MNHEY and CDR2 SVGEGT come from the germline V gene. The CDR3 coding sequence is TGTGCCAGCAGTTACACTGCGGGGGGGGTCACAGATACGCAGTATTTT. Translation gives CASSYTAGGVTDTQYF.

This clonotype was seen only a few times. This chain links TRBV24-1 with TRBJ1-1; TRBD1 might be the D (6 bases). The germline V gene encodes CDR1 KGHDR and CDR2 SFDVKD. This CDR3 spans 13 amino acids. Trimming shortened V by 5 bases and J by 5 bases, and 11 bases separated the two germline ends. The CDR3 DNA sequence: TGTGCCACCAGTGCTGCAGGGGCTACTGAAGCTTTCTTT. It translates to CATSAAGATEAFF.

The chain uses TRBV7-2 and TRBJ1-6, with D unclear. CDR3 size: 14 residues. Germline values: CDR1 SGHTA, CDR2 FQGNSA. V was cut by 5 bases and J by 4 bases, with 9 bases left in between. CDR3 in DNA: TGTGCCAGCAGCCTCCTCGGGTATAATTCACCCCTCCACTTT. Its protein is CASSLLGYNSPLHF.

The chain carries TRBV20-1 and TRBJ1-2; 7 nucleotides agree with TRBD1. V lost 7 bases to trimming and J lost 4 bases; unmatched junction nucleotides: 12. Germline V gene lookup returns CDR1 DFQATT and CDR2 SNEGSKA (reference sequence). The CDR3 loop spans 14 amino acids. The CDR3 region is CSVPGTAFSYGYTF. The CDR3 DNA reads TGCAGTGTCCCCGGGACAGCCTTCTCCTATGGCTACACCTTC.

V usage is TRBV10-3 and J usage is TRBJ2-5; TRBD1 is a possible D gene (6 bases). Trimming took off 9 bases at V and 2 bases at J, with 13 bases between the two ends. CDR3 size: 13 residues. CDR1 and CDR2 (germline): ENHRY, SYGVKD. The DNA of the CDR3 is TGTGCCATATGGGACACGAGGCAAGAGACCCAGTACTTC. Its translation is CAIWDTRQETQYF.

The count of this clonotype is one. This chain joins TRBV12-3 or TRBV12-4 and TRBJ1-1; D perhaps matches TRBD1 (5 bases). The CDR3 runs 14 residues. V dropped 4 bases and J dropped 0 bases, with 9 bases sitting between them. The CDR3 DNA reads TGTGCCAGCAGTTCCGGGACGGTGAACACTGAAGCTTTCTTT. Translation gives CASSSGTVNTEAFF.

CDR3: CASSESAGLVADTQYF. In nucleotides, the CDR3 is TGTGCCAGCAGTGAGTCGGCGGGACTAGTCGCAGATACGCAGTATTTT. The gene calls are TRBV2 and TRBJ2-3; 8 bases map to TRBD2. Germline V gene sequence: CDR1 SNHLY, CDR2 FYNNEI. With V trimmed by 3 bases and J by 4 bases, 9 bases remained unmatched. The CDR3 runs to 16 residues.

This chain connects TRBV27 to TRBJ1-1, with D possibly TRBD1 on 5 matching bases. In germline, CDR1 is MNHEY, CDR2 SMNVEV (reference sequence). The CDR3 runs 14 residues. The V gene lost 4 bases and the J gene lost 3 bases, with 12 bases spanning the gap. The CDR3 DNA is TGTGCCAGCAGTTGGAAACAGGTCCACACTGAAGCTTTCTTT. Its translation is CASSWKQVHTEAFF.

The chain joins TRBV20-1 to TRBJ2-7; D gene uncertain. The CDR3 runs 11 residues. Trimming pared 3 bases from V and 3 bases from J, leaving 6 bases between. Germline CDR1 DFQATT, CDR2 SNEGSKA (reference sequence). The CDR3 DNA follows: TGCAGTGCTAGGAGACTCTACGAGCAGTACTTC. It yields the protein CSARRLYEQYF.

The chain joins TRBV2 to TRBJ2-5; maybe TRBD1 (6 bases). Per germline, CDR1 SNHLY and CDR2 FYNNEI. The V and J ends lost 8 bases and 5 bases respectively, with 12 bases between them. The CDR3 is made up of 12 amino acids. CDR3 nucleotide sequence: TGTGCCAGCCGAGGACAGTTCGAGACCCAGTACTTC. This gives the protein CASRGQFETQYF.